This TCR beta chain originates from a study of shared clonotypes between healthy human individuals. Across the study: Each donor had three CD4 naive, three CD4 memory, two CD8 naive and one CD8 memory plate. Findings and limits, study-wide: Since donors were few, the genetic and exposure-history diversity represented was limited. Clonotype sharing among donors, it was expected, would be affected by sequencing depth.

The method was immunoSEQ multiplex PCR; TCRdb's version includes in-frame clones alone and lacks a portion of them. The data show approximately 1.5 million clones, around 98% seen once. J gave up 2 bases and V 3 bases, and 6 bases lay outside the gene matches. Germline V gene sequence: CDR1 KGHSH, CDR2 LQKENI. The CDR3 is 15 amino acids. A CD45RA+ naive subset and a CD45RA-negative memory subset were split from CD4+ cells. Concerning this clone itself: Its specificity is not known.

The chain links TRBV18 to TRBJ1-2; the match to TRBD1 covers 7 bases. This sequence originates from a man aged 30 to 45 in good health. The sequencing sample was made of naive CD4+ T cells sorted from blood. The sample's subset: CD45RA+ positively selected. The CDR3 sequence is CASSPQDRPNYGYTF. The CDR3 region has the DNA TGTGCCAGCTCACCCCAGGACAGGCCAAACTATGGCTACACCTTC. Using reference TRBV18 and TRBJ1-2 for the parts outside the CDR3, the full variable domain is NAGVMQNPRHLVRRRGQEARLRCSPMKGHSHVYWYRQLPEEGLKFMVYLQKENIIDESGMPKERFSAEFPKEGPSILRIQQVVRGDSAAYFCASSPQDRPNYGYTFGSGTRLTVV.